This T cell receptor beta chain was sequenced in a study of T cell repertoires in cytomegalovirus infection. Whole-study context: Public TCR beta signatures marked donors with CMV infection and the matching HLA.

This clonotype has only a few counts. Its antigen is still unknown. One entry per CDR3 protein results from TCRdb running MiXCR on the reads. Altogether hundreds of thousands of distinct CDR3 sequences are present, about 24% being singletons, with the ten largest covering around 8%. This CDR3 is 15 amino acids long. Looked up from germline, CDR1 is MNHEY and CDR2 is SVGEGT. Unmatched junction bases numbered 7, after V lost 8 bases and J lost 7 bases. Whole-study findings and limits: Public TCR beta family frequency separated CMV-and-HLA carriers, including in an independent cohort. What dominated the ex vivo response were HLA-C-restricted CMV-specific TCR beta clonotypes.

The TCR originated in a human donor in good health (CMV status not recorded). Some clones in this sample may be carry-over from other donors' samples. This chain links TRBV6-2 or TRBV6-3 with TRBJ2-1; 14 nucleotides match TRBD2. Sequencing input: CD8+ T cells from PBMCs. CDR3 in amino acids: CASGPTSGGGNEQFF. CDR3 in DNA: TGTGCCAGCGGCCCGACTAGCGGGGGGGGGAATGAGCAGTTCTTC.